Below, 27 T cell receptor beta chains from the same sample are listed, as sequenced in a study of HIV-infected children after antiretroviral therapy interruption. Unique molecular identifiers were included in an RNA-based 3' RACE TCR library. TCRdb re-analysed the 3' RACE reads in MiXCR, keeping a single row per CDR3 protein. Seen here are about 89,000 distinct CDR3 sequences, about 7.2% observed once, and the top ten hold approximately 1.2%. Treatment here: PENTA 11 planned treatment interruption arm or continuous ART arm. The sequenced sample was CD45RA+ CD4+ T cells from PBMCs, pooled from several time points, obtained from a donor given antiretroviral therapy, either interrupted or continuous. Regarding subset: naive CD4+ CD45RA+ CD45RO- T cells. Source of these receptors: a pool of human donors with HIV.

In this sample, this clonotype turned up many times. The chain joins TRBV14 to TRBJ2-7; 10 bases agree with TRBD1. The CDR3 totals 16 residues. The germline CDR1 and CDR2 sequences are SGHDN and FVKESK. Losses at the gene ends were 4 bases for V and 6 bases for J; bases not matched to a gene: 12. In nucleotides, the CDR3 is TGTGCCAGCAGCCTCACTTCGGGACAGGGGAGAGGCGAGCAGTACTTC. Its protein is CASSLTSGQGRGEQYF.

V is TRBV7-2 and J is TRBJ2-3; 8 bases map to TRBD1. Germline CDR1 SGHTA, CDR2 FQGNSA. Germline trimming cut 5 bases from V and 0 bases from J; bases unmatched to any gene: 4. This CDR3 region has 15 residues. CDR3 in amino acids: CASSPDRVSTDTQYF. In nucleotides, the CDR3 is TGTGCCAGCAGCCCGGACAGGGTGAGCACAGATACGCAGTATTTT.

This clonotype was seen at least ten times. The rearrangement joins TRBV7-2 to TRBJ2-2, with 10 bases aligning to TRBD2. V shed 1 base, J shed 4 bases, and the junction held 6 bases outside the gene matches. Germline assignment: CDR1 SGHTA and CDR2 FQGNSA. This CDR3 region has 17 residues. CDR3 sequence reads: CASSLGSLAGVTGELFF. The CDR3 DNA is TGTGCCAGCAGCTTAGGATCCCTAGCGGGGGTCACCGGGGAGCTGTTTTTT.

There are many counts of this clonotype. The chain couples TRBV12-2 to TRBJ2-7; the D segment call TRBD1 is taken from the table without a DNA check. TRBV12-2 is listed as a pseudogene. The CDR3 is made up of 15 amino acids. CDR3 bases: TGTGCAAGTCGCTTTCCCCGGGACATACTCTACGAGCAGTACTTC. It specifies CASRFPRDILYEQYF.

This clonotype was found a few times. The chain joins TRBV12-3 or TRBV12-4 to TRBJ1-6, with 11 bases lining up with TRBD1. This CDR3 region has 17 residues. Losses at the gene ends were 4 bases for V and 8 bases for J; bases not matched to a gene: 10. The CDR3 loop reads CASSYRGRDRGDSPLHF. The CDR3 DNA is TGTGCCAGCAGTTACCGAGGCCGGGACAGGGGGGATTCACCCCTCCACTTT.

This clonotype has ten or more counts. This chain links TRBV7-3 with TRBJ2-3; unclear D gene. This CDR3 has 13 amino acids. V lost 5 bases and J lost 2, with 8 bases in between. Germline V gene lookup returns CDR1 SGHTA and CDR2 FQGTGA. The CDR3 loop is CASSALATDTQYF. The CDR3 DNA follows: TGTGCCAGCAGCGCCCTGGCCACAGATACGCAGTATTTT. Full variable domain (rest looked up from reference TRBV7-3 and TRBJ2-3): GAGVSQTPSNKVTEKGKYVELRCDPISGHTALYWYRQSLGQGPEFLIYFQGTGAADDSGLPNDRFFAVRPEGSVSTLKIQRTERGDSAVYLCASSALATDTQYFGPGTRLTVL.

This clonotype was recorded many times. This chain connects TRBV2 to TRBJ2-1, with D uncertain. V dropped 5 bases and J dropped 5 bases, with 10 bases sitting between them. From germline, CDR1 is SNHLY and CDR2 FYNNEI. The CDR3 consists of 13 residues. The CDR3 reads CASSLDAHNEQFF. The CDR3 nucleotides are TGTGCCAGCAGTCTGGACGCACACAATGAGCAGTTCTTC.

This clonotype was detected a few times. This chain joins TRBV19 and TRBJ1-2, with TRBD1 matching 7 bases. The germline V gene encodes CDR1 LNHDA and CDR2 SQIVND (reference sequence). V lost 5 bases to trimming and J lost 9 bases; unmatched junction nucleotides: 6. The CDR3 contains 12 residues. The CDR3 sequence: CASSYQGGRYTF. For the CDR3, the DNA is TGTGCCAGTAGTTACCAGGGGGGTCGCTACACCTTC. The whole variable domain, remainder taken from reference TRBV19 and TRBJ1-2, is DGGITQSPKYLFRKEGQNVTLSCEQNLNHDAMYWYRQDPGQGLRLIYYSQIVNDFQKGDIAEGYSVSREKKESFPLTVTSAQKNPTAFYLCASSYQGGRYTFGSGTRLTVV.

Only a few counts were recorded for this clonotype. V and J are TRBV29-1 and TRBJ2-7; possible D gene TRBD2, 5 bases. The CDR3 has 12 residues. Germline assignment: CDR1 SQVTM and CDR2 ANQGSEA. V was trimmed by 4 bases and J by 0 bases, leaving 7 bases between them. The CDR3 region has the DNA TGCAGCGTTGCCGGGAACTCCTACGAGCAGTACTTC. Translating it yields CSVAGNSYEQYF.

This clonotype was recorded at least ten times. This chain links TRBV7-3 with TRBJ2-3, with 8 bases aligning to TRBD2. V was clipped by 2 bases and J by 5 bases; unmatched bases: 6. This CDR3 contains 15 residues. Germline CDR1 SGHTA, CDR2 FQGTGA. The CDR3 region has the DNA TGTGCCAGCAGCTTAGCGGGGGGCCGTTTAGATACGCAGTATTTT. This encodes CASSLAGGRLDTQYF.

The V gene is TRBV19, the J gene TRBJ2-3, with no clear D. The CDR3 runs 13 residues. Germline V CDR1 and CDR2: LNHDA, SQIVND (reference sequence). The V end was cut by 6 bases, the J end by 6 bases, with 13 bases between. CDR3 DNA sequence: TGTGCCAGTAGGGAGCCAGCCCGGGATACGCAGTATTTT. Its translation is CASREPARDTQYF.

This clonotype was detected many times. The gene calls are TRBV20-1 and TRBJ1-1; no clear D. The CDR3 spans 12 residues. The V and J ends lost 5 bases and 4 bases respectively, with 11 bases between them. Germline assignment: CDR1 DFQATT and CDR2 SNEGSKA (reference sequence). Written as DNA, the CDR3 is TGCAGTGCTCCTCGGTCGGCCACTGAAGCTTTCTTT. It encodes CSAPRSATEAFF.

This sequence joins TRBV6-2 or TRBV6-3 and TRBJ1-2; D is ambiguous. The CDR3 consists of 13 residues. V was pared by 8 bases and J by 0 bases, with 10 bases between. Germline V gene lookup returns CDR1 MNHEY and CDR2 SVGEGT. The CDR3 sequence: CASASAANYGYTF. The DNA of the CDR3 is TGTGCCAGCGCGTCAGCCGCTAACTATGGCTACACCTTC.

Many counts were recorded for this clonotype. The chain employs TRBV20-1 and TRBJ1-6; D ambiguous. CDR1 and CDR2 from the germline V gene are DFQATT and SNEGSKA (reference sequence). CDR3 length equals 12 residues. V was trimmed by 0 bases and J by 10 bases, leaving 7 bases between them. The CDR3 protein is CSARDQSSPLHF. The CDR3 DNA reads TGCAGTGCTAGAGACCAAAGCTCACCCCTCCACTTT.

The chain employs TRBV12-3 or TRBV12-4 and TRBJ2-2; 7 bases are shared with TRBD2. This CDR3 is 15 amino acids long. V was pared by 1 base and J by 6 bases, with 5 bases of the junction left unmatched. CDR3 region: CASSLGGRVAGELFF. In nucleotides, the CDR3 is TGTGCCAGCAGTTTAGGGGGGAGGGTTGCCGGGGAGCTGTTTTTT.

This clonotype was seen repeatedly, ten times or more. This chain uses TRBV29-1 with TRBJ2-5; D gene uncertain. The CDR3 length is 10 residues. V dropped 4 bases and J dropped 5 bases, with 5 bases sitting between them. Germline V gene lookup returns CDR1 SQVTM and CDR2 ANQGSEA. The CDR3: CSVVRETQYF. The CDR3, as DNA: TGCAGCGTTGTGCGGGAGACCCAGTACTTC. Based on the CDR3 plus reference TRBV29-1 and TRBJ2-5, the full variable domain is SAVISQKPSRDICQRGTSLTIQCQVDSQVTMMFWYRQQPGQSLTLIATANQGSEATYESGFVIDKFPISRPNLTFSTLTVSNMSPEDSSIYLCSVVRETQYFGPGTRLLVL.

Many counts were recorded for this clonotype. In nucleotides, the CDR3 is TGCGCCAGCAGCCAAGGAGCCCGGGGGGTATTGAGTGAAAAACTGTTTTTT. Its protein is CASSQGARGVLSEKLFF. J is TRBJ1-4 and V is TRBV4-1, with D maybe TRBD1 (5 bases). The CDR3 has 17 residues. With 1 base removed from V and 7 bases from J, the gap between germline ends came to 19 bases. Per germline, CDR1 MGHRA and CDR2 YSYEKL.

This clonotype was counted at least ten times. Written as DNA, the CDR3 is TGTGCCGGAGGGAGGCAAGCAGAGACCCAGTACTTC. Protein sequence: CAGGRQAETQYF. The chain is built from TRBV7-9 and TRBJ2-5, with D perhaps matching TRBD2 (6 bases). V gave up 11 bases and J gave up 4 bases, with 14 bases separating them. Germline V gene data show CDR1 as SEHNR and CDR2 as FQNEAQ (reference sequence). The CDR3 length is 12 residues.

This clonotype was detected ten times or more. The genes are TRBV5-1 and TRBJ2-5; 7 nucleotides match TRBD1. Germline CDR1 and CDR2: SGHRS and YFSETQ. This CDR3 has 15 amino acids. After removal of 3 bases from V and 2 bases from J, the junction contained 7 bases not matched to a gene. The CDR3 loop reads CASSYETGQQETQYF. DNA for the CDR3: TGCGCCAGCAGCTACGAAACGGGACAGCAAGAGACCCAGTACTTC.

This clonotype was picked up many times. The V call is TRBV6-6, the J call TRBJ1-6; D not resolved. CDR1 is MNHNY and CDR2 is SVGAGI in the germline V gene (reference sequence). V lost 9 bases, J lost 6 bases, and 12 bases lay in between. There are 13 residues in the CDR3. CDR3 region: CASGRISNSPLHF. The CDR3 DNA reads TGTGCCAGTGGTAGGATCTCTAATTCACCCCTCCACTTT.

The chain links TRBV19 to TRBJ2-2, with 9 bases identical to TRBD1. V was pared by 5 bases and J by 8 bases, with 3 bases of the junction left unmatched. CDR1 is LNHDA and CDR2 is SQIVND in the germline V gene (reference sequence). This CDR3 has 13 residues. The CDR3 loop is CASSGGQGGELFF. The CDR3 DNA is TGTGCCAGTAGTGGGGGACAGGGAGGGGAGCTGTTTTTT.

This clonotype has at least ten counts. In nucleotides, the CDR3 is TGTGCCAGCAGTCTTAGAGGGACCAGAAATGAAAAACTGTTTTTT. It codes for CASSLRGTRNEKLFF. The chain uses TRBV11-2 and TRBJ1-4; D is possibly TRBD1 (5 bases). This CDR3 contains 15 residues. Trimming shortened V by 6 bases and J by 5 bases, and 16 bases separated the two germline ends. CDR1 and CDR2 from the germline V gene are SGHAT and FQNNGV. The full variable domain, rest sourced from reference TRBV11-2 and TRBJ1-4, is EAGVAQSPRYKIIEKRQSVAFWCNPISGHATLYWYQQILGQGPKLLIQFQNNGVVDDSQLPKDRFSAERLKGVDSTLKIQPAKLEDSAVYLCASSLRGTRNEKLFFGSGTQLSVL.

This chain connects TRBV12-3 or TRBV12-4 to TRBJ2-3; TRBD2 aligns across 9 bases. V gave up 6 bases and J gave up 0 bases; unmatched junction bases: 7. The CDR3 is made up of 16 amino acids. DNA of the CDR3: TGTGCCAGCAGAAAAAGACTAGCGGTGAGCACAGATACGCAGTATTTT. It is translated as CASRKRLAVSTDTQYF.

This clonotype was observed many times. The CDR3: CASIPQTGSGELFF. CDR3 sequence (DNA): TGCGCCAGCATCCCCCAGACAGGATCCGGGGAGCTGTTTTTT. V gene TRBV5-1 combines with J gene TRBJ2-2; tentatively, D is TRBD1 (6 bases). V gave up 6 bases and J gave up 6 bases, with 15 bases separating them. The CDR3 extends over 14 amino acids. The germline gives CDR1 SGHRS, CDR2 YFSETQ. Variable domain in full (rest from reference TRBV5-1 and TRBJ2-2): KAGVTQTPRYLIKTRGQQVTLSCSPISGHRSVSWYQQTPGQGLQFLFEYFSETQRNKGNFPGRFSGRQFSNSRSEMNVSTLELGDSALYLCASIPQTGSGELFFGEGSRLTVL.

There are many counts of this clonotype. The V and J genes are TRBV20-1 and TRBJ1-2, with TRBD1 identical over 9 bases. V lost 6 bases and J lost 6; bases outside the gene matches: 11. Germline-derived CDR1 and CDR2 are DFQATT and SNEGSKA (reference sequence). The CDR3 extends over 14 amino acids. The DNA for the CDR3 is TGCAGTGCGATCCTAGACAGGGGGTACAATGGCTACACCTTC. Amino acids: CSAILDRGYNGYTF.

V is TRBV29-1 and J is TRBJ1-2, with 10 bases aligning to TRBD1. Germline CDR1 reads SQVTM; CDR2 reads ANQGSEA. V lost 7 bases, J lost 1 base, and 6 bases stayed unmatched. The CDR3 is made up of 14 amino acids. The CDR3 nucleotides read TGCAGCGCCCAAGGGACAGGGGATAACTATGGCTACACCTTC. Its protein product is CSAQGTGDNYGYTF. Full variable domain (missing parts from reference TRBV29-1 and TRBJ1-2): SAVISQKPSRDICQRGTSLTIQCQVDSQVTMMFWYRQQPGQSLTLIATANQGSEATYESGFVIDKFPISRPNLTFSTLTVSNMSPEDSSIYLCSAQGTGDNYGYTFGSGTRLTVV.

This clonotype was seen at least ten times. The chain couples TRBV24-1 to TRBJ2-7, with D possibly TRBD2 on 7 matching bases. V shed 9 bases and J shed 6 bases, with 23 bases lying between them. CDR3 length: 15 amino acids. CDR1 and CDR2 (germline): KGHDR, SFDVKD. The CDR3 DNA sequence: TGTGCCACCTCCTCCGGCGGGGGCGGGAGTTCCGAGCAGTACTTC. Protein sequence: CATSSGGGGSSEQYF.